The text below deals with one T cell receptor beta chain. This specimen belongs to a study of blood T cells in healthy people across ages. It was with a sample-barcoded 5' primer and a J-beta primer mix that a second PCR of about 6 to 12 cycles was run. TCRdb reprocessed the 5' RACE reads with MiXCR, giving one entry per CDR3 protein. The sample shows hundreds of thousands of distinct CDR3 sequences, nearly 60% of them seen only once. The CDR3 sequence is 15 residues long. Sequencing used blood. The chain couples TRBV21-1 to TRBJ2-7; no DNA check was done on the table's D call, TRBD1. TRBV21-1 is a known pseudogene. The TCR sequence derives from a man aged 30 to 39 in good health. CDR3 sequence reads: CASSKGGRAFFEQYF. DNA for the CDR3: TGTGCCAGCAGCAAAGGGGGGCGGGCTTTTTTCGAGCAGTACTTC.